This T cell receptor (beta chain) was sequenced for a study of T cells after yellow fever vaccination. One entry per CDR3 protein results from TCRdb running MiXCR on the 5' RACE reads. The profile shows approximately 74,000 distinct CDR3 sequences, approximately 5.9% of them singletons. With regard to this clonotype: A much larger clone lies one base from this, so it may be a read error.

This CDR3 region has 12 residues. Germline V lookup: CDR1 SGHNT, CDR2 YENEEA. The material sequenced was CD4+ T cells sorted from PBMCs, taken more than 14 days after the first yellow fever vaccination. This clonotype originated in a man younger than 30 who received the YFV17D yellow fever vaccine. V and J are TRBV11-3 and TRBJ2-1, with D unclear. For the CDR3, the DNA is TGTGCCAGCAGCTACGAAAACAATGAGCAGATCTTC. Amino acid sequence: CASSYENNEQIF.